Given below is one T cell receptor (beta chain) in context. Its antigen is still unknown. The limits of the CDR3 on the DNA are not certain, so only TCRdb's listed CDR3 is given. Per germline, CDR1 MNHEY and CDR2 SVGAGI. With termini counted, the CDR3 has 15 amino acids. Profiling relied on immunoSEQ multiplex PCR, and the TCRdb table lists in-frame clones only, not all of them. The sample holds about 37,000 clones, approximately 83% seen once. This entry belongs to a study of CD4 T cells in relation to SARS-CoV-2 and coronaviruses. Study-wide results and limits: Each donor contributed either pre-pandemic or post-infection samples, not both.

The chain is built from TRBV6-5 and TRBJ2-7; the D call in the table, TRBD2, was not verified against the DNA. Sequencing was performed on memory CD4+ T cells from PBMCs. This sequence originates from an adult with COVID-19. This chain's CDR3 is CASSSSTSGRLKQYF.